This T cell receptor (beta chain) was documented in a study of T cell repertoires in cytomegalovirus infection. Details on this clonotype: Its specificity is unknown.

TCRdb re-derived calls from the reads in MiXCR, one entry per CDR3 protein. The data show some 350,000 distinct CDR3 sequences, 34% seen once. CDR1 is ENHRY and CDR2 is SYGVKD in the germline V gene. This CDR3 contains 9 residues. V was trimmed by 8 bases and J by 12 bases, leaving 8 bases between them. The J gene is TRBJ2-1, the V gene TRBV10-3; D is uncertain. This sample comprised cultured PBMCs, obtained from culture after CMV antigen stimulation. The origin of this receptor is a human donor in good health (CMV status not recorded). Some clones in this sample may be carry-over from other donors' samples. This chain's CDR3 is CAIGVPQFF. DNA for the CDR3: TGTGCCATCGGTGTGCCGCAGTTCTTC.